The 28 T cell receptor beta chains in this list originate from one sample, sequenced in a study of T cells in Graves' hyperthyroidism and ophthalmopathy. It was RNA transcripts that yielded the amplified TCR beta CDR3 regions. In the first-round RT-PCR of the TCR CDR3, the HTBI primer set was used. Via MiXCR, TCRdb re-called the multiplex PCR reads, giving one row per CDR3 protein. The repertoire holds approximately 570,000 distinct CDR3 sequences, approximately 20% seen once, with approximately 48% in the top ten. Sequenced: blood. Receptors were obtained from a man aged 40-49 years with Graves' ophthalmopathy.

This clonotype came up a few times. Written as DNA, the CDR3 is TGTGCCAGCAGTTCCAAGCGGGAGAGGAACACCGGGGAGCTGTTTTTT. Translating it yields CASSSKRERNTGELFF. The chain links TRBV6-5 to TRBJ2-2; 8 bases line up with TRBD2. Germline trimming cut 4 bases from V and 1 base from J; bases unmatched to any gene: 5. CDR1 MNHEY and CDR2 SVGAGI come from the germline V gene. The CDR3 sequence is 16 residues long.

The chain links TRBV3-1 to TRBJ1-4, with D tentatively TRBD1 (5 bases). Trimming removed 2 bases from V and 8 bases from J, with 15 bases in between. The CDR3 loop spans 15 amino acids. CDR1 LGHDT and CDR2 YNNKEL come from the germline V gene (reference sequence). The CDR3 sequence is CASSQQTGGGEKLFF. Here the CDR3 DNA reads TGTGCCAGCAGCCAACAGACCGGGGGAGGGGAAAAACTGTTTTTT.

This chain joins TRBV4-2 and TRBJ2-3, with D possibly TRBD2 on 5 matching bases. Germline V CDR1 and CDR2: LGHNA, YNFKEQ. The CDR3 is 14 amino acids. V lost 4 bases, J lost 2 bases, and 10 bases lay in between. The CDR3 DNA reads as TGTGCCAGCAGCCCCCGACTACTCACAGATACGCAGTATTTT. It codes for CASSPRLLTDTQYF.

Regarding this clonotype: This may stem from a read error, because a much larger clone lies one nucleotide away. V usage is TRBV20-1 and J usage is TRBJ2-1; D tentatively reads TRBD1 or TRBD2 (5 bases each). The length of the CDR3 is 13 residues. CDR1 and CDR2 (germline): DFQATT, SNEGSKA (reference sequence). The DNA of the CDR3 is TGCAGTGCTAGGTGGCAGAGGGGTTATGAGCAGTCCTTC. Residues: CSARWQRGYEQSF.

The V gene is TRBV20-1, the J gene TRBJ2-1; D perhaps matches TRBD2 (5 bases). The CDR3 extends over 15 amino acids. Germline lookup yields CDR1 DFQATT and CDR2 SNEGSKA (reference sequence). Trimming took 3 bases from V and 2 from J, leaving 14 bases between them. In DNA, the CDR3 is TGCAGTGCTAGCCCAATGGCGGGTGCCTACAATGAGCAGTTCTTC. This translates into CSASPMAGAYNEQFF.

The sample holds a few counts of this clonotype. The chain couples TRBV2 to TRBJ2-3; perhaps TRBD2 as D (6 bases). The CDR3 length is 15 residues. Germline assignment: CDR1 SNHLY and CDR2 FYNNEI. Trimming removed 0 bases from V and 2 bases from J, with 9 bases in between. Here the CDR3 DNA reads TGTGCCAGCAGTGAAGCGGGCGGGAACACAGATACGCAGTATTTT. As protein: CASSEAGGNTDTQYF.

Concerning this clonotype itself: Sequence at one end of the junction differs from germline and may be a read error. Here the CDR3 DNA reads TGTGCCTGCAGCGTAGGAAAATTGGTGGGCGAGCAGTACTTC. This encodes CACSVGKLVGEQYF. This rearrangement joins TRBV9 to TRBJ2-7; D call uncertain. The length of the CDR3 is 14 residues. Germline CDR1 SGDLS, CDR2 YYNGEE.

This clonotype occurred many times. V usage is TRBV3-1 and J usage is TRBJ1-2, with D uncertain. V gave up 3 bases and J gave up 3 bases, with 8 bases separating them. Germline CDR1 LGHDT, CDR2 YNNKEL (reference sequence). The CDR3 extends over 13 amino acids. CDR3 region: CASSHLRDYGYTF. The CDR3 coding sequence is TGTGCCAGCAGCCACCTTAGGGACTATGGCTACACCTTC.

In its sample, this clonotype was seen a few times. The chain links TRBV5-8 to TRBJ1-5; D not resolved. CDR1 and CDR2 from the germline V gene are SGHTS and YDEGEE. V shed 0 bases and J shed 5 bases, with 12 bases lying between them. The CDR3 spans 15 residues. CDR3 bases: TGTGCCAGCAGCTTGGGTGGGTGGGGTCATCAGCCCCAGCATTTT. Its translation: CASSLGGWGHQPQHF.

Details on this clonotype: Just one base apart from a much larger clone, this may be a read error. This chain uses TRBV7-3 with TRBJ2-1, with TRBD2 matching 8 bases. Trimming at V came to 2 bases and at J to 7 bases, leaving 4 bases not matched to a gene. The CDR3 extends over 14 amino acids. Germline CDR1 SGHTA, CDR2 FQGTGA. CDR3 sequence: CASSLDPSGNEQFF. The CDR3 region has the DNA TGTGCCAGCAGCTTAGACCCTAGCGGGAATGAGCAGTTCTTC.

This clonotype was seen at least ten times. The CDR3: CASSDDEQYF. The CDR3 nucleotides read TGTGCCAGCAGTGACGACGAGCAGTACTTC. The chain is built from TRBV6-1 and TRBJ2-7; D unclear. Germline V lookup: CDR1 MNHNS, CDR2 SASEGT. The CDR3 totals 10 residues. Trimming stripped 3 bases from V and 5 bases from J, with 2 bases between.

This clonotype was recorded a few times. In nucleotides, the CDR3 is TGTGCCATCGGGGACAGGAAAAATGAAAAACTGTTTTTT. Translation: CAIGDRKNEKLFF. The chain couples TRBV10-3 to TRBJ1-4; 8 bases agree with TRBD1. V was pared by 8 bases and J by 5 bases, with 4 bases of the junction left unmatched. Germline V CDR1 and CDR2: ENHRY, SYGVKD. This CDR3 has 13 residues.

V gene TRBV30 combines with J gene TRBJ1-5; D may be TRBD1 (5 bases). Germline CDR1 is GTSNPN and CDR2 is SVGIG (reference sequence). V dropped 5 bases and J dropped 12 bases, with 20 bases sitting between them. The CDR3 runs to 13 residues. The CDR3 DNA follows: TGTGCCTGGGAGCTTACCGGGACCCGGCTCCAGCATTTT. This translates into CAWELTGTRLQHF.

This clonotype was observed many times. The chain has TRBV27 and TRBJ1-1; 7 bases line up with TRBD1. The J segment lost 5 bases and the V segment lost 4 bases, leaving 7 bases of the junction unmatched. The CDR3 runs 14 residues. Germline CDR1 reads MNHEY; CDR2 reads SMNVEV (reference sequence). The CDR3 sequence: CASSYSGGRTEAFF. The DNA for the CDR3 is TGTGCCAGCAGTTATTCAGGGGGTAGGACTGAAGCTTTCTTT.

This clonotype appeared many times. The rearrangement joins TRBV12-3 or TRBV12-4 to TRBJ2-1; D is perhaps TRBD1 (6 bases). V was trimmed by 2 bases and J by 5 bases, leaving 13 bases between them. This CDR3 is 15 amino acids long. CDR3 protein: CASSLNRVANNEQFF. The CDR3 DNA reads as TGTGCCAGCAGTTTAAACAGGGTCGCCAACAATGAGCAGTTCTTC.

The chain carries TRBV6-1 and TRBJ2-5, with D perhaps matching TRBD2 (6 bases). Looked up from germline, CDR1 is MNHNS and CDR2 is SASEGT. V lost 7 bases to trimming and J lost 5 bases, with 17 bases between them. The CDR3 has 14 amino acids. CDR3 in amino acids: CASTFSGLGETQYF. CDR3 DNA: TGTGCCAGCACTTTTAGCGGACTTGGGGAGACCCAGTACTTC.

A few counts support this clonotype. This chain joins TRBV2 and TRBJ2-2; no clear D gene. Germline CDR1 is SNHLY and CDR2 is FYNNEI. V lost 0 bases, J lost 0 bases, and 5 bases lay in between. The CDR3 extends over 15 amino acids. CDR3 protein: CASSEAVPNTGELFF. The CDR3 DNA follows: TGTGCCAGCAGTGAAGCAGTGCCGAACACCGGGGAGCTGTTTTTT.

This clonotype came up a few times. This sequence joins TRBV6-1 and TRBJ2-6, with 10 bases that match TRBD1. The CDR3 is 16 amino acids. Germline-derived CDR1 and CDR2 are MNHNS and SASEGT. The trim removed 5 bases at V and 4 bases at J, leaving 5 bases unmatched. The CDR3 region has the DNA TGTGCCAGCAGTCCCGGACAGGGGGTCGGGGCCAACGTCCTGACTTTC. Its translation: CASSPGQGVGANVLTF.

In its sample, this clonotype was seen many times. The V and J genes are TRBV28 and TRBJ2-1, with D unclear. This CDR3 is 14 amino acids long. Trimming left V 6 bases short and J 3 bases short, with 12 bases between. Per germline, CDR1 MDHEN and CDR2 SYDVKM. CDR3 loop: CASSLLTYYNEQFF. Written as DNA, the CDR3 is TGTGCCAGCAGCCTGCTGACTTACTACAATGAGCAGTTCTTC.

This clonotype was counted at least ten times. The V gene is TRBV11-2, the J gene TRBJ1-6; D ambiguous. In germline, CDR1 is SGHAT, CDR2 FQNNGV. The CDR3 covers 13 residues. V was trimmed by 3 bases and J by 9 bases, leaving 9 bases between them. CDR3 loop: CASSFDGSSPLHF. The DNA of the CDR3 is TGTGCCAGCAGCTTCGACGGTTCTTCACCCCTCCACTTT.

This clonotype has more than one count but fewer than ten. The V call is TRBV7-6, the J call TRBJ2-2, with 7 bases that match TRBD2. Germline CDR1 is SGHVS and CDR2 is FNYEAQ. The CDR3 is 14 residues long. V shed 5 bases and J 7 bases; nucleotides not matched to a gene: 7. This CDR3 reads CASSGGGTVGELFF. The CDR3 DNA follows: TGTGCCAGCAGCGGGGGGGGGACCGTCGGGGAGCTGTTTTTT.

Points on this clonotype: A much larger clone sits a single nucleotide away, making a read error possible. The chain links TRBV30 to TRBJ2-1, with D possibly matching TRBD1 (6 bases). The germline gives CDR1 GTSNPN, CDR2 SVGIG (reference sequence). The CDR3 has 11 residues. Trimming pared 8 bases from V and 7 bases from J, leaving 12 bases between. The CDR3 is CARATGNEQFF. Written as DNA, the CDR3 is TGTGCCCGGGCTACAGGGAATGAGCAGTTCTTC.

This clonotype was seen a handful of times. CDR3 nucleotides: TGCAGGGCTGCCCCTGGGACTAGCGGGAAACCCTGCGAGCAGTACTTC. It encodes CRAAPGTSGKPCEQYF. The rearrangement uses TRBV20-1 and TRBJ2-7; 13 positions match TRBD2. CDR1 is DFQATT and CDR2 is SNEGSKA in the germline V gene (reference sequence). The CDR3 loop spans 16 amino acids.

V gene TRBV11-2 combines with J gene TRBJ2-7; unclear D gene. This CDR3 comprises 13 residues. The germline V gene has CDR1 SGHAT and CDR2 FQNNGV. Trimming pared 5 bases from V and 3 bases from J, leaving 11 bases between. This CDR3 reads CASSANYGYEQYF. The CDR3, as DNA: TGTGCCAGCAGCGCGAACTACGGCTACGAGCAGTACTTC. Full variable domain (remainder filled in from reference TRBV11-2 and TRBJ2-7): EAGVAQSPRYKIIEKRQSVAFWCNPISGHATLYWYQQILGQGPKLLIQFQNNGVVDDSQLPKDRFSAERLKGVDSTLKIQPAKLEDSAVYLCASSANYGYEQYFGPGTRLTVT.

This clonotype was picked up many times. CDR3 amino acids: CASSENGADNEQFF. Written as DNA, the CDR3 is TGTGCCAGCAGTGAAAACGGGGCGGATAATGAGCAGTTCTTC. The chain is built from TRBV2 and TRBJ2-1; D may be TRBD1 or TRBD2 (5 bases each). The CDR3 is 14 amino acids. Germline V lookup: CDR1 SNHLY, CDR2 FYNNEI. V was trimmed by 2 bases and J by 7 bases, leaving 12 bases between them.

The chain uses TRBV9 and TRBJ1-5; tentative D call: TRBD1 (5 bases). With 4 bases removed from V and 4 bases from J, the gap between germline ends came to 15 bases. Per the germline V gene, CDR1 is SGDLS and CDR2 is YYNGEE. The CDR3 is 15 amino acids. CDR3 DNA: TGTGCCAGCAGCCTTAGCGACAGAAGAAATCAGCCCCAGCATTTT. It is translated as CASSLSDRRNQPQHF.

This clonotype was seen a handful of times. This chain links TRBV18 with TRBJ1-1, with D unclear. The CDR3 has 17 residues. Trimming removed 1 base from V and 0 bases from J, with 15 bases in between. Germline CDR1 and CDR2: KGHSH and LQKENI. In DNA form, the CDR3 reads TGTGCCAGCTCACCACGGGAAATGGCAGGCTTGAACACTGAAGCTTTCTTT. Amino acids: CASSPREMAGLNTEAFF.

The genes are TRBV24-1 and TRBJ1-5; D remains ambiguous. CDR3 length: 13 residues. Trimming removed 5 bases from V and 2 bases from J, with 6 bases in between. Germline V gene lookup returns CDR1 KGHDR and CDR2 SFDVKD. The CDR3 DNA reads as TGTGCCACCAGTGCCTCTGGCAATCAGCCCCAGCATTTT. It specifies CATSASGNQPQHF.